The sequence of this T cell receptor beta chain was determined in a study of monozygotic twins with inflammatory bowel disease (dated by TCRdb to the late 2010s). Regarding the study in general: A total of around 30 monozygotic twin pairs were included in the full study, comprising nine German pairs (four IBD-concordant, five IBD-discordant) and 19 IBD-discordant Danish pairs. Each individual had, on average, about 151 000 unique TCRalpha sequences and 181 000 unique TCRbeta sequences available for analysis. Disease-associated traits were sought mainly through comparisons between IBD patients and their genetically identical healthy co-twins within discordant pairs.

Of note for this clonotype: Which antigen it targets is not known.

The germline V gene (reference sequence) supplies CDR1 DFQATT and CDR2 SNEGSKA. The CDR3 starts with the cysteine, ends with the phenylalanine, and has 12 residues. Only the protein sequence is given. The library was prepared using 5' RACE. The input for every TCR library was approximately 3,500 ng of total RNA. For each sample, cDNA synthesis was carried out in eight separate reactions using SMARTScribe reverse transcriptase. Unique molecular identifiers containing a 6-nucleotide sample barcode were introduced through template switching during cDNA synthesis. Amplification of TCRalpha and TCRbeta cDNA involved two nested PCRs of 16 and 9 cycles, and each PCR was followed by bead purification. Before amplification, cDNA was treated with uracil DNA-glycosylase and purified using the QIAquick PCR purification kit. The second PCR added Illumina TruSeq-compatible adapters along with sample-specific barcodes. Library quality and concentration were checked on TapeStation and Qubit, and libraries were pooled at about 5 ng each. Sequencing of pooled libraries was carried out on an Illumina HiSeq2500 single-index Rapid Run using 2 x 100 bp reads and custom sequencing primers. Regarding the original processing steps: UMI-based consensus assembly with MiGEC version 1.2.6 was used to correct PCR and sequencing errors. MiXCR version 2.1.1 was used to carry out V(D)J alignment, clonotype assembly and CDR3 extraction. To normalise gene usage, clonotype sharing and MAIT/NKT TCR abundance, the top 1000, 10 000 and 20 000 clonotypes in each sample were analysed. After downsampling to 27 000 UMIs, diversity was calculated as the inverse Simpson index using the vegan R package. Statistical testing used paired Mann-Whitney U tests on the discordant twin pairs and applied Benjamini-Hochberg correction for multiple testing. TCRdb reprocessed the raw reads; every CDR3 protein sequence is a single record, and DNA is not supplied. None of the V and J calls come from the authors' own analysis; TCRdb made them. The record for this sample contains about 160,000 distinct CDR3 sequences. The ten largest make up 2% to 3% of the sample.

From each donor, a roughly 2.3 ml peripheral blood sample was collected into PAXgene tubes and stored at -80 degrees C. Without any T cell sorting, total RNA was extracted from whole blood using the PAXgene blood miRNA kit on an automated QIAcube. Deep TCRalpha and TCRbeta repertoire profiling with unique molecular barcoding was performed on peripheral blood of monozygotic twin pairs concordant or discordant for inflammatory bowel disease. Smoking habits were recorded for all twin pairs, and individuals were classified as current, former or never smokers. The full study reports these points: Concordant and discordant twins showed no difference in repertoire similarity, possibly because of limited statistical power. Different T cell subtypes could not be distinguished in the analysis. Measured by the inverse Simpson index, TCRbeta repertoire diversity was lower in IBD patients than in their healthy co-twins. No single strong signal or clonotype linked to IBD turned up in the results, so the idea that one exists was not supported. Background noise and inter-individual variability may have been introduced into the repertoires by the differing immunosuppressive treatments among patients. IBD patients shared fewer clonotypes with other individuals than healthy twins did, most markedly in patients showing signs of disease activity.

This sequence uses TRBV20-1 and TRBJ2-5; TCRdb names TRBD2, which stays unverified in the absence of DNA. The receptor was derived from a human donor with ulcerative colitis or Crohn's disease, or a healthy co-twin of an affected twin (not recorded which). The sequenced material came from blood. The CDR3 region has the sequence CSAAGGEETQYF.